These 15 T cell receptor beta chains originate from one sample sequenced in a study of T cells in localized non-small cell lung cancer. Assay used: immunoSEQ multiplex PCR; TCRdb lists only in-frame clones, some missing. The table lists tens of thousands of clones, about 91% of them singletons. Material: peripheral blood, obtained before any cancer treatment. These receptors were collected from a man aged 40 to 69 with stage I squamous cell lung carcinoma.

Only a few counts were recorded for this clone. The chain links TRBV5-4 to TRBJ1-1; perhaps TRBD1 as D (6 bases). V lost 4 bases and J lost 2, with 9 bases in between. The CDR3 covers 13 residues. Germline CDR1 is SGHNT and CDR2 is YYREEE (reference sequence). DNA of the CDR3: TGTGCCAGCAGCCGGGACACCAACACTGAAGCTTTCTTT. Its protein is CASSRDTNTEAFF.

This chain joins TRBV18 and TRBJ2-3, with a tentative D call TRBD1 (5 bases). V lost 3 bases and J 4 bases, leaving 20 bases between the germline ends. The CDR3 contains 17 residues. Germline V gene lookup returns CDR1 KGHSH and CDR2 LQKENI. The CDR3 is CASSPTPAGIGPDTQYF. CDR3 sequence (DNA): TGTGCCAGCTCACCCACCCCGGCAGGGATAGGACCAGATACGCAGTATTTT. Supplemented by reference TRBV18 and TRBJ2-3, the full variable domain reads NAGVMQNPRHLVRRRGQEARLRCSPMKGHSHVYWYRQLPEEGLKFMVYLQKENIIDESGMPKERFSAEFPKEGPSILRIQQVVRGDSAAYFCASSPTPAGIGPDTQYFGPGTRLTVL.

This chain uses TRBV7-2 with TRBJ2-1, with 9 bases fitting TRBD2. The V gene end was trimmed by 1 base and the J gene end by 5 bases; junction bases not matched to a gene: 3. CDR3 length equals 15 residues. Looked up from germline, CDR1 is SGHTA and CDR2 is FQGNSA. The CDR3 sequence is CASSLGLAGNNEQFF. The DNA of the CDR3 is TGTGCCAGCAGCTTAGGGCTAGCGGGGAACAATGAGCAGTTCTTC.

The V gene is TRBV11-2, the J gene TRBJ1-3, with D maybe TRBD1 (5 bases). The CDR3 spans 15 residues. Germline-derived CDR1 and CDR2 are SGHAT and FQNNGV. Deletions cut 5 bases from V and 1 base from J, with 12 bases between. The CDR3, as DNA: TGTGCCAGCAGCCGCACTAGGGGATCTGGAAACACCATATATTTT. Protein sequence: CASSRTRGSGNTIYF. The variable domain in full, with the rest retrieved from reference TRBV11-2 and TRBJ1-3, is EAGVAQSPRYKIIEKRQSVAFWCNPISGHATLYWYQQILGQGPKLLIQFQNNGVVDDSQLPKDRFSAERLKGVDSTLKIQPAKLEDSAVYLCASSRTRGSGNTIYFGEGSWLTVV.

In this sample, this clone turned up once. The CDR3: CASSPLQGQGTDTQYF. The CDR3 DNA is TGTGCCAGCAGCCCCCTCCAAGGACAGGGAACAGATACGCAGTATTTT. The gene calls are TRBV14 and TRBJ2-3; 8 bases match TRBD1. Germline loops: CDR1 SGHDN, CDR2 FVKESK. V shed 4 bases and J 3 bases; nucleotides not matched to a gene: 9. The CDR3 runs 16 residues.

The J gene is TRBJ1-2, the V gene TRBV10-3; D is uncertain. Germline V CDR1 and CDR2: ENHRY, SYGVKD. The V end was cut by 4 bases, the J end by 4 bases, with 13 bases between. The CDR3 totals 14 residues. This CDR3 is CAISADGGVYGYTF. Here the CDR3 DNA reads TGTGCCATCAGTGCGGACGGTGGGGTCTATGGCTACACCTTC.

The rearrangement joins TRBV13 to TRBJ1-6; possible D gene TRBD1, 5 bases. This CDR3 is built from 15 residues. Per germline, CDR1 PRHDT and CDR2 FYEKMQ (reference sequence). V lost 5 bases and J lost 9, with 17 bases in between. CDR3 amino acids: CASSRPGAPSSPLHF. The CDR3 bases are TGTGCCAGCAGCCGTCCCGGGGCACCGAGTTCACCCCTCCACTTT.

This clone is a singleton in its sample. CDR3 region: CATSSINRGLGEQYF. The CDR3 DNA is TGTGCCACCAGCAGTATCAACAGGGGGCTCGGCGAGCAGTACTTC. The gene calls are TRBV15 and TRBJ2-7; 9 nucleotides agree with TRBD1. CDR3 size: 15 residues. Trimming at V came to 3 bases and at J to 6 bases, leaving 9 bases not matched to a gene. Germline V gene data show CDR1 as LNHNV and CDR2 as YYDKDF (reference sequence). Filled out from reference TRBV15 and TRBJ2-7, the complete variable domain reads DAMVIQNPRYQVTQFGKPVTLSCSQTLNHNVMYWYQQKSSQAPKLLFHYYDKDFNNEADTPDNFQSRRPNTSFCFLDIRSPGLGDTAMYLCATSSINRGLGEQYFGPGTRLTVT.

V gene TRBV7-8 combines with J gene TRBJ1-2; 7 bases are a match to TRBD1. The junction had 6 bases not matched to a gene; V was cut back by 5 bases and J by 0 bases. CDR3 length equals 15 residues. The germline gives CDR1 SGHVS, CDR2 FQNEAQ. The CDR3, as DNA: TGTGCCAGCAGCCCAGACAGGGCCACTAACTATGGCTACACCTTC. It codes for CASSPDRATNYGYTF.

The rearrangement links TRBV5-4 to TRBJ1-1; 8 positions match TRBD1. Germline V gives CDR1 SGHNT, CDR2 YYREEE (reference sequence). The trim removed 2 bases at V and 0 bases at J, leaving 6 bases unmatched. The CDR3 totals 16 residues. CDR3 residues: CASSFRTGRMNTEAFF. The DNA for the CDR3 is TGTGCCAGCAGCTTCCGGACAGGGAGGATGAACACTGAAGCTTTCTTT.

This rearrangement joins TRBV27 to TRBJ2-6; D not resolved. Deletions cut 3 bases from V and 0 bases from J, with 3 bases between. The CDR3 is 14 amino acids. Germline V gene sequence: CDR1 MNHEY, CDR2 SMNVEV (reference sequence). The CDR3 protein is CASSFNSGANVLTF. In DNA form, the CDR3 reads TGTGCCAGCAGTTTCAACTCTGGGGCCAACGTCCTGACTTTC. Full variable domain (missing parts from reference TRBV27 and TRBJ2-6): EAQVTQNPRYLITVTGKKLTVTCSQNMNHEYMSWYRQDPGLGLRQIYYSMNVEVTDKGDVPEGYKVSRKEKRNFPLILESPSPNQTSLYFCASSFNSGANVLTFGAGSRLTVL.

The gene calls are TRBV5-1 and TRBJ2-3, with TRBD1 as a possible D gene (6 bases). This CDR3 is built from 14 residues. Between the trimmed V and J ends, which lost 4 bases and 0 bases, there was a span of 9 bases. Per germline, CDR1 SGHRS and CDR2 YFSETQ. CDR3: CASSETGSTDTQYF. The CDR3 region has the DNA TGCGCCAGCAGCGAGACAGGTAGCACAGATACGCAGTATTTT.

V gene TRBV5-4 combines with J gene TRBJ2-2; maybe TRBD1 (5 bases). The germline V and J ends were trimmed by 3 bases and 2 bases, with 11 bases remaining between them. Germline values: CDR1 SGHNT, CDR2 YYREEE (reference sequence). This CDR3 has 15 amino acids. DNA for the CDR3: TGTGCCAGCAGCTCCCAGGACACCAACACCGGGGAGCTGTTTTTT. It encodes CASSSQDTNTGELFF. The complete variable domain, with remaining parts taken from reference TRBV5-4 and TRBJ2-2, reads ETGVTQSPTHLIKTRGQQVTLRCSSQSGHNTVSWYQQALGQGPQFIFQYYREEENGRGNFPPRFSGLQFPNYSSELNVNALELDDSALYLCASSSQDTNTGELFFGEGSRLTVL.

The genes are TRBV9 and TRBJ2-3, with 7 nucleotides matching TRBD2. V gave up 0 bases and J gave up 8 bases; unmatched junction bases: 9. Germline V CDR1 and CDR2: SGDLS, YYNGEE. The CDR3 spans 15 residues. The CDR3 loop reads CASSVETLTGGTQYF. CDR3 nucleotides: TGTGCCAGCAGCGTAGAGACTCTTACGGGGGGTACGCAGTATTTT.

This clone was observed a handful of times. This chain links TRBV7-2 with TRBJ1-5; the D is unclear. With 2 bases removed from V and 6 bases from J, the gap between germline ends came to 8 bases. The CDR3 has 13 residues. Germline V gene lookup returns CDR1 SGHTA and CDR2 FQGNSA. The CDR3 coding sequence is TGTGCCAGCAGCTTATTCGAATCTCAGCCCCAGCATTTT. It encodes CASSLFESQPQHF.